These 6 T cell receptor beta chains came from one sample sequenced in a study of blood T cell repertoires in COVID-19. Sequencing was performed with immunoSEQ multiplex PCR; in TCRdb, only in-frame clones are kept and a portion is missing. Among almost 65,000 clones listed, about 88% were seen once. The source material was peripheral blood. These receptors originate from a woman in her fifties or sixties with COVID-19, enrolled during active disease.

On this clone itself: Distinct nucleotide sequences in the sample also encode this CDR3. The chain employs TRBV5-1 and TRBJ1-1; D is ambiguous. CDR1 is SGHRS, CDR2 YFSETQ, per germline. This CDR3 is built from 13 residues. V lost 4 bases and J lost 0, with 7 bases in between. DNA of the CDR3: TGCGCCAGCAGCGCCGGGGTGAACACTGAAGCTTTCTTT. This translates into CASSAGVNTEAFF.

The chain carries TRBV29-1 and TRBJ1-1; unclear D gene. CDR3 length: 13 amino acids. Between the trimmed V and J ends, which lost 1 base and 2 bases, there was a span of 8 bases. Per the germline V gene, CDR1 is SQVTM and CDR2 is ANQGSEA. Here the CDR3 reads CSVEVTENTEAFF. In DNA, the CDR3 is TGCAGCGTTGAAGTCACAGAAAACACTGAAGCTTTCTTT. Together with reference TRBV29-1 and TRBJ1-1, the CDR3 gives the full variable domain: SAVISQKPSRDICQRGTSLTIQCQVDSQVTMMFWYRQQPGQSLTLIATANQGSEATYESGFVIDKFPISRPNLTFSTLTVSNMSPEDSSIYLCSVEVTENTEAFFGQGTRLTVV.

The chain has TRBV27 and TRBJ1-1; D call uncertain. CDR3 length: 15 amino acids. Trimming took off 1 base at V and 2 bases at J, with 11 bases between the two ends. Germline-derived CDR1 and CDR2 are MNHEY and SMNVEV (reference sequence). DNA for the CDR3: TGTGCCAGCAGTTTATGGGCGGGCTTAAACACTGAAGCTTTCTTT. Translation: CASSLWAGLNTEAFF.

The rearrangement uses TRBV28 and TRBJ1-2; D remains ambiguous. The CDR3 is made up of 12 amino acids. Germline V lookup: CDR1 MDHEN, CDR2 SYDVKM. Trimming cost V 1 base and J 8 bases, with 8 bases left between them. CDR3 sequence: CASSLSGFGYTF. The CDR3 nucleotides read TGTGCCAGCAGTTTATCGGGGTTCGGCTACACCTTC.

The chain employs TRBV5-1 and TRBJ2-5; 9 nucleotides match TRBD1. Germline-derived CDR1 and CDR2 are SGHRS and YFSETQ. With 4 bases clipped from V and 1 base from J, the junction kept 11 bases outside the gene matches. CDR3 length equals 17 residues. CDR3 bases: TGCGCCAGCAGCCTTTACATGACAGGGGGGACCCAAGAGACCCAGTACTTC. As protein: CASSLYMTGGTQETQYF.

This clone was counted a single time. The rearrangement uses TRBV3-1 (or the pseudogene TRBV3-2) and TRBJ1-2; D is undetermined. Germline V gene lookup returns CDR1 LGHDT and CDR2 YNNKEL (reference sequence). There are 13 residues in the CDR3. V dropped 1 base and J dropped 8 bases, with 11 bases sitting between them. The CDR3 is CASSQGVAGGYTF. The CDR3 DNA reads TGTGCCAGCAGCCAAGGGGTTGCGGGGGGCTACACCTTC.